The 21 T cell receptor beta chains reported below all come from one sample, sequenced in a study of a mutant IDH1 vaccine in newly diagnosed glioma. The time point is: baseline, week 1 (first vaccination visit). Treatment: pre-vaccination baseline after standard-of-care therapy. The repertoire was sequenced with immunoSEQ multiplex PCR; TCRdb's copy has only in-frame clones and lacks some. The sample shows about 68,000 clones, 60% to 85% of them seen only once. Source: PBMCs, taken from a glioma patient treated with radiotherapy, temozolomide or both. The receptors were gathered from a man between 45 and 60 years old with glioma.

The chain combines TRBV27 with TRBJ2-7, with a tentative D call TRBD1 (6 bases). Per the germline V gene, CDR1 is MNHEY and CDR2 is SMNVEV (reference sequence). The CDR3 is 15 residues long. The V gene lost 8 bases and the J gene lost 6 bases, with 23 bases spanning the gap. CDR3 sequence: CASGRDYLGAREQYF. The CDR3 nucleotides read TGTGCCAGCGGTCGCGACTACCTGGGGGCGCGCGAGCAGTACTTC.

V gene TRBV4-3 combines with J gene TRBJ2-2; the D is unclear. The CDR3 is 13 residues long. V was pared by 1 base and J by 8 bases, with 8 bases between. Germline V gene sequence: CDR1 LGHNA, CDR2 YSLEER. The CDR3 sequence is CASSQVVRGELFF. CDR3 in DNA: TGCGCCAGCAGCCAAGTGGTACGGGGGGAGCTGTTTTTT.

This clone was picked up one time. This chain links TRBV18 with TRBJ2-7, with TRBD1 matching 7 bases. CDR1 KGHSH and CDR2 LQKENI come from the germline V gene. CDR3 length equals 14 residues. With V trimmed by 3 bases and J by 5 bases, 7 bases remained unmatched. CDR3 sequence reads: CASSPRTGLHEQYF. Written as DNA, the CDR3 is TGTGCCAGCTCACCCCGGACAGGTCTTCACGAGCAGTACTTC.

This chain connects TRBV5-4 to TRBJ2-2, with 8 positions matching TRBD1. Germline V lookup: CDR1 SGHNT, CDR2 YYREEE (reference sequence). The CDR3 is 17 residues long. The trim removed 2 bases at V and 6 bases at J, leaving 12 bases unmatched. CDR3 residues: CASSFGRVTGGSGELFF. CDR3 nucleotide sequence: TGTGCCAGCAGCTTTGGGCGTGTTACAGGGGGGTCCGGGGAGCTGTTTTTT.

This chain links TRBV6-5 with TRBJ1-2, with D possibly being TRBD1 (5 bases). The ends were cut back, 2 bases at V and 2 bases at J, with 9 bases in the middle. CDR1 is MNHEY, CDR2 SVGAGI, per germline. This CDR3 has 14 amino acids. The DNA of the CDR3 is TGTGCCAGCAGTTACGGAACAGGAAACTATGGCTACACCTTC. This gives the protein CASSYGTGNYGYTF.

This rearrangement joins TRBV10-3 to TRBJ1-1; weak D call: TRBD1 (5 bases). The V end lost 10 bases, the J end lost 4 bases, and 10 bases lay between the germline ends. Per germline, CDR1 ENHRY and CDR2 SYGVKD. This CDR3 has 11 amino acids. CDR3 region: CATAGGTEAFF. CDR3 nucleotide sequence: TGTGCCACCGCGGGGGGCACTGAAGCTTTCTTT.

The V and J genes are TRBV6-5 and TRBJ2-2; the D call may be TRBD1 or TRBD2 (5 bases each). This CDR3 has 14 residues. In germline, CDR1 is MNHEY, CDR2 SVGAGI. With 7 bases removed from V and 4 bases from J, the gap between germline ends came to 13 bases. The CDR3 nucleotides read TGTGCCAGCAAGGACACGGACTTCACCGGGGAGCTGTTTTTT. Protein: CASKDTDFTGELFF.

The chain has TRBV27 and TRBJ1-1; tentative D call: TRBD1 (5 bases). The CDR3 runs to 14 residues. V lost 1 base, J lost 6 bases, and 12 bases lay in between. Germline V gene data show CDR1 as MNHEY and CDR2 as SMNVEV (reference sequence). This CDR3 reads CASSLWGEEAEAFF. CDR3 in DNA: TGTGCCAGCAGTTTATGGGGGGAGGAGGCTGAAGCTTTCTTT.

This clone was detected a few times. The V and J genes are TRBV19 and TRBJ2-1; D ambiguous. The CDR3 loop spans 17 amino acids. Per germline, CDR1 LNHDA and CDR2 SQIVND (reference sequence). Between the trimmed V and J ends, which lost 5 bases and 5 bases, there was a span of 22 bases. The CDR3 reads CASSRGLRTQVNNEQFF. The CDR3 nucleotides read TGTGCCAGTAGTCGTGGCCTTCGAACCCAGGTAAACAATGAGCAGTTCTTC.

The CDR3 reads CAWSVGDIQYF. The DNA for the CDR3 is TGTGCCTGGAGTGTAGGGGACATTCAGTACTTC. The chain recombines TRBV30 with TRBJ2-4; possible D gene TRBD1, 5 bases. Germline values: CDR1 GTSNPN, CDR2 SVGIG (reference sequence). This CDR3 is built from 11 residues. Trimming cost V 0 bases and J 8 bases, with 5 bases left between them.

The chain links TRBV9 to TRBJ1-3; D unclear. Trimming pared 3 bases from V and 4 bases from J, leaving 14 bases between. The CDR3 extends over 15 amino acids. CDR1 and CDR2 from the germline V gene are SGDLS and YYNGEE. The CDR3 sequence: CASSDEGGIGNTIYF. Here the CDR3 DNA reads TGTGCCAGCAGCGACGAGGGAGGGATAGGAAACACCATATATTTT. The full variable domain, rest sourced from reference TRBV9 and TRBJ1-3, is DSGVTQTPKHLITATGQRVTLRCSPRSGDLSVYWYQQSLDQGLQFLIQYYNGEERAKGNILERFSAQQFPDLHSELNLSSLELGDSALYFCASSDEGGIGNTIYFGEGSWLTVV.

V is TRBV5-1 and J is TRBJ1-2, with D perhaps matching TRBD1 (6 bases). The V end was cut by 4 bases, the J end by 6 bases, with 16 bases between. Per the germline V gene, CDR1 is SGHRS and CDR2 is YFSETQ. CDR3 size: 14 residues. The CDR3 DNA is TGCGCCAGCAGCCCCGTGGAGGCAGGGGATGGCTACACCTTC. Translating it yields CASSPVEAGDGYTF.

The chain employs TRBV19 and TRBJ2-1; maybe TRBD2 (6 bases). CDR1 and CDR2 from the germline V gene are LNHDA and SQIVND (reference sequence). The CDR3 runs to 14 residues. V shed 7 bases and J shed 0 bases, with 10 bases lying between them. In nucleotides, the CDR3 is TGTGCCAGTAAGGAGGGCAGCTCCTACAATGAGCAGTTCTTC. It translates to CASKEGSSYNEQFF.

This chain uses TRBV30 with TRBJ2-2, with a possible D match to TRBD1 (5 bases). Germline CDR1 GTSNPN, CDR2 SVGIG (reference sequence). Between the trimmed V and J ends, which lost 2 bases and 6 bases, there was a span of 10 bases. There are 13 residues in the CDR3. DNA for the CDR3: TGTGCCTGGAGTCTCAGGGATCCCGGGGAGCTGTTTTTT. Protein: CAWSLRDPGELFF. Supplemented by reference TRBV30 and TRBJ2-2, the full variable domain reads SQTIHQWPATLVQPVGSPLSLECTVEGTSNPNLYWYRQAAGRGLQLLFYSVGIGQISSEVPQNLSASRPQDRQFILSSKKLLLSDSGFYLCAWSLRDPGELFFGEGSRLTVL.

The chain joins TRBV6-5 to TRBJ2-5; weak D call: TRBD2 (6 bases). Germline CDR1 is MNHEY and CDR2 is SVGAGI. V dropped 2 bases and J dropped 0 bases, with 7 bases sitting between them. CDR3 size: 14 residues. CDR3 amino acids: CASSYGGYQETQYF. The CDR3 region has the DNA TGTGCCAGCAGTTACGGAGGGTACCAAGAGACCCAGTACTTC.

V is TRBV7-3 and J is TRBJ1-6, with D tentatively TRBD1 (5 bases). The V end lost 8 bases, the J end lost 7 bases, and 12 bases lay between the germline ends. This CDR3 has 13 residues. Germline CDR1 and CDR2: SGHTA and FQGTGA. Here the CDR3 reads CASGQGTNSPLHF. In DNA form, the CDR3 reads TGTGCCAGCGGGCAGGGCACGAATTCACCCCTCCACTTT.

V usage is TRBV9 and J usage is TRBJ1-1; D might be TRBD1 (5 bases). The ends were cut back, 3 bases at V and 6 bases at J, with 21 bases in the middle. Germline loops: CDR1 SGDLS, CDR2 YYNGEE. The CDR3 sequence is 16 residues long. The CDR3, as DNA: TGTGCCAGCAGCGCCGATCCCGGGACCTCATGGGCTGAAGCTTTCTTT. The encoded protein is CASSADPGTSWAEAFF. The full variable domain, rest sourced from reference TRBV9 and TRBJ1-1, is DSGVTQTPKHLITATGQRVTLRCSPRSGDLSVYWYQQSLDQGLQFLIQYYNGEERAKGNILERFSAQQFPDLHSELNLSSLELGDSALYFCASSADPGTSWAEAFFGQGTRLTVV.

Details on this clone: This same CDR3 is encoded by further DNA sequences in the sample. The chain couples TRBV5-6 to TRBJ2-3; weak D call: TRBD2 (6 bases). The germline V gene encodes CDR1 SGHDT and CDR2 YYEEEE. V lost 0 bases, J lost 0 bases, and 8 bases lay in between. The CDR3 runs 15 residues. CDR3 sequence (DNA): TGTGCCAGCAGCTTGGGGGGGGTTAGCACAGATACGCAGTATTTT. This translates into CASSLGGVSTDTQYF.

The gene calls are TRBV5-1 and TRBJ1-1; D gene uncertain. Looked up from germline, CDR1 is SGHRS and CDR2 is YFSETQ. V lost 5 bases and J 0 bases, leaving 14 bases between the germline ends. This CDR3 has 15 amino acids. The CDR3 region is CASRELPAMNTEAFF. In DNA, the CDR3 is TGCGCCAGCAGGGAGTTACCAGCTATGAACACTGAAGCTTTCTTT.

The chain joins TRBV7-2 to TRBJ1-5, with a tentative D call TRBD1 (5 bases). Deletions cut 5 bases from V and 7 bases from J, with 21 bases between. The CDR3 is made up of 16 amino acids. Per germline, CDR1 SGHTA and CDR2 FQGNSA. The CDR3 sequence: CASSITGTWREQPQHF. The CDR3 DNA reads TGTGCCAGCAGCATTACCGGGACTTGGCGGGAACAGCCCCAGCATTTT.

The genes are TRBV19 and TRBJ2-5, with D unclear. This CDR3 contains 15 residues. Germline CDR1 LNHDA, CDR2 SQIVND (reference sequence). The V end was cut by 0 bases, the J end by 7 bases, with 15 bases between. In DNA, the CDR3 is TGTGCCAGTAGTATAGACCGGGTCCCTGGTGGGACCCAGTACTTC. Translated: CASSIDRVPGGTQYF. Combining the CDR3 with reference TRBV19 and TRBJ2-5 gives the whole variable domain DGGITQSPKYLFRKEGQNVTLSCEQNLNHDAMYWYRQDPGQGLRLIYYSQIVNDFQKGDIAEGYSVSREKKESFPLTVTSAQKNPTAFYLCASSIDRVPGGTQYFGPGTRLLVL.